This TCR beta chain emerged from a study of blood T cell repertoires in COVID-19. Study-wide background: The United States, Italy and Spain were the sources of the acute and convalescent COVID-19 samples.

This clone came up a few times. Only in-frame clones appear in the TCRdb table, and some are missing; sequencing was by immunoSEQ multiplex PCR. This table holds about 74,000 clones, 87% found once. CDR3 length: 16 residues. The chain uses TRBV1 and TRBJ2-3; TRBD2 reflects the table's D call only, with no check against the DNA. TRBV1 has pseudogene status. The specimen was peripheral blood. This clonotype originated in a woman of 80 years or more with active or convalescent COVID-19. This CDR3 is CTSSQDRLSPPDTQYF. For the CDR3, the DNA is TGCACCAGCAGCCAAGATCGTCTGAGTCCCCCAGATACGCAGTATTTT.